The TCR beta chain under discussion was sequenced for a study of long-term antiretroviral therapy in people with HIV. Germline V gives CDR1 SEHNR, CDR2 FQNEAQ (reference sequence). The CDR3 is 11 residues long. Trimming took off 3 bases at V and 5 bases at J, with 2 bases between the two ends. Only United States sites treated participants with HIV. Survey-level resolution applied to immunoSEQ assay v3.0. Using immunoSEQ multiplex PCR, the repertoire was profiled, and TCRdb retains in-frame clones only, with some absent. The table has approximately 21,000 clones, approximately 82% seen once. The sample consisted of unsorted PBMCs, taken at the start of antiretroviral therapy. This TCR was sampled from a man aged 50 or older with HIV. The rearrangement uses TRBV7-9 and TRBJ1-3; no clear D gene. The CDR3 reads CASSLRNTIYF. The CDR3, as DNA: TGTGCCAGCAGCTTGCGAAACACCATATATTTT.